These 4 T cell receptor beta chains were all obtained from the same sample, sequenced in a study of OX40 agonist ivuxolimab in advanced cancers. TCRdb keeps only in-frame clones here, not all; method: immunoSEQ multiplex PCR. The table shows approximately 59,000 clones, with approximately 84% occurring only once. The material sequenced was CD4+ or CD8+ T cells sorted from blood, taken in a trial of the OX40 agonist ivuxolimab. These TCRs come from an adult with an advanced solid tumor such as melanoma, head and neck, liver or kidney cancer.

This chain joins TRBV7-2 and TRBJ1-4, with a tentative D call TRBD1 (5 bases). Germline V gene data show CDR1 as SGHTA and CDR2 as FQGNSA. The CDR3 contains 15 residues. Trimming pared 3 bases from V and 7 bases from J, leaving 15 bases between. The CDR3 loop reads CASSFSRGGREKLFF. Written as DNA, the CDR3 is TGTGCCAGCAGCTTCTCTCGGGGCGGGCGTGAAAAACTGTTTTTT.

The chain combines TRBV25-1 with TRBJ2-2, with 9 bases identical to TRBD2. The CDR3 loop spans 14 amino acids. Germline assignment: CDR1 MGHDK and CDR2 SYGVNS. V was clipped by 4 bases and J by 5 bases; unmatched bases: 2. CDR3 in DNA: TGTGCCAGCAGTGCCGCGGGAGGGACCGGGGAGCTGTTTTTT. It specifies CASSAAGGTGELFF.

This chain joins TRBV10-2 and TRBJ2-7, with D perhaps given as TRBD1 or TRBD2 (5 bases each). This CDR3 is 13 amino acids long. Trimming left V 9 bases short and J 0 bases short, with 12 bases between. Germline CDR1 is WSHSY and CDR2 is SAAADI. The DNA for the CDR3 is TGCGCCAGTTCCCCCGGGACCTCCTACGAGCAGTACTTC. Its translation: CASSPGTSYEQYF.

The chain combines TRBV28 with TRBJ2-7; possibly TRBD2 for D (5 bases). V was clipped by 8 bases and J by 6 bases, with 11 bases between them. The CDR3 runs 11 residues. Germline V gene data show CDR1 as MDHEN and CDR2 as SYDVKM. Here the CDR3 reads CASPGRGEQYF. The CDR3 nucleotides read TGTGCCAGCCCGGGCCGGGGCGAGCAGTACTTC. Looking up the rest from reference TRBV28 and TRBJ2-7 gives the full variable domain: DVKVTQSSRYLVKRTGEKVFLECVQDMDHENMFWYRQDPGLGLRLIYFSYDVKMKEKGDIPEGYSVSREKKERFSLILESASTNQTSMYLCASPGRGEQYFGPGTRLTVT.